This passage covers 4 T cell receptor beta chains from one sample sequenced in a study of T cell repertoires in cytomegalovirus infection. TCRdb itself ran the reads through MiXCR, one entry per CDR3 protein. The table shows 200,000 to 250,000 distinct CDR3 sequences, with roughly 12% occurring only once. Sequencing was carried out using PBMCs. The receptors originated from a human donor in good health (CMV status not recorded). Some clones in this sample may be carry-over from other donors' samples.

This clonotype has only a few counts. The V gene is TRBV28, the J gene TRBJ1-1; weak D call: TRBD1 (5 bases). Germline V gene sequence: CDR1 MDHEN, CDR2 SYDVKM. This CDR3 region has 15 residues. The ends were cut back, 7 bases at V and 4 bases at J, with 19 bases in the middle. The CDR3 region is CASTSNRRGGTEAFF. The CDR3 bases are TGTGCCAGCACTTCAAATCGGAGGGGAGGCACTGAAGCTTTCTTT.

There are a few counts of this clonotype. This chain links TRBV4-3 with TRBJ2-7; possible D gene TRBD2, 5 bases. Germline V gives CDR1 LGHNA, CDR2 YSLEER. The CDR3 sequence is 15 residues long. Trimming removed 0 bases from V and 0 bases from J, with 9 bases in between. The CDR3 DNA reads as TGCGCCAGCAGCCAAGATCCGGGGAGCTCCTACGAGCAGTACTTC. As protein: CASSQDPGSSYEQYF.

V and J are TRBV18 and TRBJ2-1; tentatively, D is TRBD1 (6 bases). V lost 3 bases to trimming and J lost 5 bases, with 14 bases between them. The length of the CDR3 is 15 residues. CDR1 is KGHSH and CDR2 is LQKENI in the germline V gene. Written as DNA, the CDR3 is TGTGCCAGCTCACCTACAGGGTCGGGGAACAATGAGCAGTTCTTC. It encodes CASSPTGSGNNEQFF.

This clonotype was observed a few times. V gene TRBV6-2 or TRBV6-3 combines with J gene TRBJ1-5, with D unclear. Germline V gene lookup returns CDR1 MNHEY and CDR2 SVGEGT. The V end lost 0 bases, the J end lost 6 bases, and 12 bases lay between the germline ends. The CDR3 covers 15 residues. CDR3 bases: TGTGCCAGCAGTTACTCGGGCAGTCATAGTCAGCCCCAGCATTTT. It yields the protein CASSYSGSHSQPQHF.